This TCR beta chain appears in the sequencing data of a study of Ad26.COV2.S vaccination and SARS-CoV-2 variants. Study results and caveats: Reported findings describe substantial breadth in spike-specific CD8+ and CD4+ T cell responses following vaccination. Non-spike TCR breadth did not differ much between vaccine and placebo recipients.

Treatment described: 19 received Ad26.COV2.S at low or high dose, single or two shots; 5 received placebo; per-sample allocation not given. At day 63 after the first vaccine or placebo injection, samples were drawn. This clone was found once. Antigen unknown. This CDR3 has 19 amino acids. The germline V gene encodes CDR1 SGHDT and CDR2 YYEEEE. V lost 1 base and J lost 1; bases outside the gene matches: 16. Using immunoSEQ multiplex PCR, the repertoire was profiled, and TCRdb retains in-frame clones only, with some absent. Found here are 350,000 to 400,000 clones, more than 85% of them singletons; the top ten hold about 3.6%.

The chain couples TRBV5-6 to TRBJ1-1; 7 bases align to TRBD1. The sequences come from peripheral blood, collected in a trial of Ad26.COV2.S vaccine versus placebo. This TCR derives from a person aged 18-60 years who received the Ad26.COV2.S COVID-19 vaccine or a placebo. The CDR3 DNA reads TGTGCCAGCAGCTTGCCGACAGGGTGGGAAGTTTCGGCGAACACTGAAGCTTTCTTT. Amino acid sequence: CASSLPTGWEVSANTEAFF.